This TCR beta chain came from a study of T cells in Graves' hyperthyroidism and ophthalmopathy. Among the patients, aged 18 to 65, hyperthyroidism was newly diagnosed and had lasted under 2 months. From RNA transcripts, TCR beta CDR3 regions were amplified. HTBI primers were the set used in a first-round RT-PCR of the TCR CDR3. TCRdb independently ran MiXCR on the multiplex PCR reads; one entry per CDR3 protein. The table has a few hundred thousand distinct CDR3 sequences, around 25% seen once. The TCR sequence derives from a man between 45 and 60 years old with Graves' hyperthyroidism. Sequencing input: blood.

The CDR3 reads CSARVPGGDEYEQYF. Written as DNA, the CDR3 is TGCAGTGCTAGGGTGCCGGGGGGCGATGAGTACGAGCAGTACTTC. The chain joins TRBV20-1 to TRBJ2-7, with a possible D match to TRBD2 (7 bases). V lost 3 bases and J 4 bases, leaving 19 bases between the germline ends. This CDR3 is built from 15 residues. Germline assignment: CDR1 DFQATT and CDR2 SNEGSKA (reference sequence).